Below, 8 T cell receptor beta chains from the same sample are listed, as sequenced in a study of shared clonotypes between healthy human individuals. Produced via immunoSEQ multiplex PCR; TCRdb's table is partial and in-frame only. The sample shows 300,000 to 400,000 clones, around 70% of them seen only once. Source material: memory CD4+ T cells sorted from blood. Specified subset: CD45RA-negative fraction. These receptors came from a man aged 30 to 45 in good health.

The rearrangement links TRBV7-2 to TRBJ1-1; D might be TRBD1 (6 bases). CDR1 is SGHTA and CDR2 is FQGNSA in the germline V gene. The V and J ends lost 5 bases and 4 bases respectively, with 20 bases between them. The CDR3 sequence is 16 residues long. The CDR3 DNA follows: TGTGCCAGCAGCCTGGGAGCGGGGGGCACGGGCACTGAAGCTTTCTTT. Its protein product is CASSLGAGGTGTEAFF.

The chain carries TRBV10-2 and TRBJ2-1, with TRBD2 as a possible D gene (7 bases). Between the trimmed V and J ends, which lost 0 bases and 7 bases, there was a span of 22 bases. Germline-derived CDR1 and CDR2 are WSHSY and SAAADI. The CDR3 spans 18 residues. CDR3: CASSESGASGPTGNEQFF. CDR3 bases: TGCGCCAGCAGTGAGTCGGGGGCTAGCGGTCCTACTGGGAATGAGCAGTTCTTC.

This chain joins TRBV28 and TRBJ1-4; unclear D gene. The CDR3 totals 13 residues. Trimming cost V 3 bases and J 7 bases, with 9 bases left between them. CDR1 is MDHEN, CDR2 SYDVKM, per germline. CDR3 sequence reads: CASSLLGSEKLFF. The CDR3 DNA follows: TGTGCCAGCAGTTTGCTGGGGAGTGAAAAACTGTTTTTT.

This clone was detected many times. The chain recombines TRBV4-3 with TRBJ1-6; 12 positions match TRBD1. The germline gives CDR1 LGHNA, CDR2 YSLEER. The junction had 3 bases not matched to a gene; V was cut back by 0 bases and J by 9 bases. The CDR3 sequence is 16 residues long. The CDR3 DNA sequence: TGCGCCAGCAGCCAAGATAGGGACAGGGGGCGTTCACCCCTCCACTTT. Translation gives CASSQDRDRGRSPLHF.

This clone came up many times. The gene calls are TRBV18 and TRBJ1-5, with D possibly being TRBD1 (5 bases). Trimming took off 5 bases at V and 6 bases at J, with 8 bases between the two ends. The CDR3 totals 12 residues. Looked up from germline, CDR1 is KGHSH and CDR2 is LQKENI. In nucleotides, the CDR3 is TGTGCCAGCTCAGCCCAGGGTCAGCCCCAGCATTTT. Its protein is CASSAQGQPQHF.

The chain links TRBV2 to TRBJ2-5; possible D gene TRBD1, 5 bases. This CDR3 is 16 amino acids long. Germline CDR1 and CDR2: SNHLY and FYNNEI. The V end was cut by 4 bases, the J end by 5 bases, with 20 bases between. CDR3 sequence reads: CASSVQGRKGMETQYF. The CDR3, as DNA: TGTGCCAGCAGTGTCCAGGGCAGAAAGGGAATGGAGACCCAGTACTTC.

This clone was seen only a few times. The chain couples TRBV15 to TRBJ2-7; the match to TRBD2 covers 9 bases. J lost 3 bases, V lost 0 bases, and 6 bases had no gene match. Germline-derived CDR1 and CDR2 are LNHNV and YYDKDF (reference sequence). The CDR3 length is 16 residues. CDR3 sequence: CATSRDRASGIYEQYF. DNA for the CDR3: TGTGCCACCAGCAGAGATCGGGCTAGCGGGATCTACGAGCAGTACTTC.

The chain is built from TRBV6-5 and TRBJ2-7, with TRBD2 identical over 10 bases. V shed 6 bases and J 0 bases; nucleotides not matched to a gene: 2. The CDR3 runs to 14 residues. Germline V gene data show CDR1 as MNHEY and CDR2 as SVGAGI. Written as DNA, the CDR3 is TGTGCCAGCAGACTAGCGGGACCCTCCTACGAGCAGTACTTC. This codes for CASRLAGPSYEQYF.